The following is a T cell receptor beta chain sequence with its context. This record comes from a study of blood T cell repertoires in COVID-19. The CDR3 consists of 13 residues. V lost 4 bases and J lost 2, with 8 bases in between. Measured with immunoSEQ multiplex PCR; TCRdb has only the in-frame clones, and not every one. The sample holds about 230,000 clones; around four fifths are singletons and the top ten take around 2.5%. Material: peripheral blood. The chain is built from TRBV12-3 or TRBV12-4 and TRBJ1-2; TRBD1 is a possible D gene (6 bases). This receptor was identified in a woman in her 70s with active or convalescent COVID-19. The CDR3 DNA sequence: TGTGCCAGCAGTTCCGGACAGAACTATGGCTACACCTTC. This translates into CASSSGQNYGYTF.